These 16 T cell receptor beta chains came from one sample sequenced in a study of radiation and T cells in renal cell carcinoma (dated by TCRdb to the early 2020s). The time point label, read with the paper, signifies: baseline pretreatment blood. What this sample's treatment or condition label stands for: 15 Gy SBRT to primary tumor, nephrectomy 4 weeks later. Library creation used the immunoSEQ multiplex PCR assay. Imported from immuneACCESS, the table was reduced by TCRdb to in-frame sequences with V and J called. These copies leave out some clones; in studies compared against another copy, an unresolved V gene accounts for under half, and the cause of the remainder is not known. The sample yields some 100,000 clones; 70% to 85% were counted once. The top ten clonotypes cover around 5.8% of the sample. The sample here was blood, taken from a patient whose treatment included radiotherapy and nephrectomy. The receptor source for this set is a man aged 55 to 70 with renal cell carcinoma.

This clone was recorded a few times. The chain recombines TRBV30 with TRBJ2-1; a weak D match, TRBD1 (6 bases). The CDR3 has 15 residues. The V gene's germline CDR1 is GTSNPN and CDR2 SVGIG (reference sequence). Trimming cost V 3 bases and J 6 bases, with 18 bases left between them. The CDR3 loop is CAWSRRSQDSNEQFF. The CDR3 nucleotides are TGTGCCTGGAGCCGCCGATCCCAGGACAGCAATGAGCAGTTCTTC.

J is TRBJ1-2 and V is TRBV28; tentatively, D is TRBD1 (6 bases). V was pared by 3 bases and J by 7 bases, with 15 bases between. Germline-derived CDR1 and CDR2 are MDHEN and SYDVKM. The CDR3 has 14 residues. The CDR3 DNA reads as TGTGCCAGCAGTTTGGGGGACATCCAGGGTGGCTACACCTTC. It encodes CASSLGDIQGGYTF.

J is TRBJ2-7 and V is TRBV19, with D perhaps matching TRBD1 (5 bases). In germline, CDR1 is LNHDA, CDR2 SQIVND (reference sequence). The CDR3 has 13 residues. Trimming took 5 bases from V and 3 from J, leaving 11 bases between them. The CDR3 region is CASSQGQGYEQYF. The CDR3 coding sequence is TGTGCCAGTAGTCAGGGCCAGGGCTACGAGCAGTACTTC.

This chain joins TRBV19 and TRBJ1-5; 7 bases line up with TRBD1. The CDR3 spans 14 residues. The germline V gene encodes CDR1 LNHDA and CDR2 SQIVND (reference sequence). The ends lost 6 bases at V and 5 bases at J; junction bases unmatched: 7. The CDR3 spells CASSRQGLDQPQHF. The CDR3 DNA is TGTGCCAGTAGCAGACAGGGACTTGATCAGCCCCAGCATTTT.

The chain couples TRBV7-9 to TRBJ2-1, with 10 bases lining up with TRBD2. The CDR3 is 15 amino acids. Unmatched junction bases numbered 6, after V lost 5 bases and J lost 5 bases. The germline gives CDR1 SEHNR, CDR2 FQNEAQ (reference sequence). In DNA form, the CDR3 reads TGTGCCAGCAGCGACAAGCGGGAGGGTCACAATGAGCAGTTCTTC. Translating it yields CASSDKREGHNEQFF. The variable domain in full, with the rest retrieved from reference TRBV7-9 and TRBJ2-1, is DTGVSQNPRHKITKRGQNVTFRCDPISEHNRLYWYRQTLGQGPEFLTYFQNEAQLEKSRLLSDRFSAERPKGSFSTLEIQRTEQGDSAMYLCASSDKREGHNEQFFGPGTRLTVL.

This chain uses TRBV21-1 with TRBJ2-5; the table's D call TRBD1 went unverified against the DNA. TRBV21-1 is designated a pseudogene. This CDR3 spans 14 amino acids. The CDR3 is CASKGDRGNETQYF. As DNA, the CDR3 is TGTGCCAGCAAAGGGGACAGGGGGAACGAGACCCAGTACTTC.

V is TRBV4-1 and J is TRBJ2-1, with D perhaps matching TRBD2 (6 bases). The germline gives CDR1 MGHRA, CDR2 YSYEKL. Trimming removed 1 base from V and 9 bases from J, with 16 bases in between. The CDR3 length is 15 residues. The CDR3 protein is CASSQGAGTFPEQFF. In nucleotides, the CDR3 is TGCGCCAGCAGCCAAGGTGCCGGGACTTTTCCTGAGCAGTTCTTC.

This clone showed up many times. The J gene is TRBJ1-1, the V gene TRBV5-4; D is undetermined. The germline gives CDR1 SGHNT, CDR2 YYREEE (reference sequence). V lost 2 bases, J lost 1 base, and 9 bases lay in between. This CDR3 has 14 residues. The CDR3 DNA is TGTGCCAGCAGCTTATCCCCCCGGAACACTGAAGCTTTCTTT. It encodes CASSLSPRNTEAFF.

The chain has TRBV4-2 and TRBJ2-3; no firm D call. V was shortened by 0 bases and J by 1 base, with 11 bases between the two germline ends. CDR1 and CDR2 (germline): LGHNA, YNFKEQ. The CDR3 contains 16 residues. This CDR3 reads CASSQEIDSRTDTQYF. CDR3 in DNA: TGTGCCAGCAGCCAAGAAATCGACTCCCGCACAGATACGCAGTATTTT.

The chain employs TRBV5-1 and TRBJ2-7, with 7 bases that match TRBD1. The V gene end was trimmed by 3 bases and the J gene end by 2 bases; junction bases not matched to a gene: 8. Germline CDR1 and CDR2: SGHRS and YFSETQ. There are 15 residues in the CDR3. CDR3 sequence: CASSWTSGGTYEQYF. CDR3 sequence (DNA): TGCGCCAGCAGCTGGACGTCAGGGGGAACCTACGAGCAGTACTTC.

The chain employs TRBV5-1 and TRBJ2-1, with 7 bases aligning to TRBD2. The CDR3 consists of 16 residues. V dropped 1 base and J dropped 2; count of bases not matched to a gene: 6. Per the germline V gene, CDR1 is SGHRS and CDR2 is YFSETQ. The CDR3 bases are TGCGCCAGCAGCTTGATCGCGGGAGTCCCCTACAATGAGCAGTTCTTC. This codes for CASSLIAGVPYNEQFF.

The chain links TRBV4-2 to TRBJ2-1; D is possibly TRBD2 (6 bases). Germline CDR1 is LGHNA and CDR2 is YNFKEQ. The V and J ends lost 3 bases and 6 bases respectively, with 18 bases between them. The CDR3 is made up of 16 amino acids. This CDR3 reads CASSHRRLVDPNEQFF. The CDR3 DNA reads as TGTGCCAGCAGCCACCGTCGACTAGTAGATCCCAATGAGCAGTTCTTC.

The chain couples TRBV10-2 to TRBJ2-1; 8 bases agree with TRBD2. Per germline, CDR1 WSHSY and CDR2 SAAADI. V shed 7 bases, J shed 9 bases, and the junction held 5 bases outside the gene matches. This CDR3 is 12 amino acids long. DNA for the CDR3: TGCGCCAGCACCCCGAGCGGGAGTGAGCAGTTCTTC. Encoded protein: CASTPSGSEQFF.

The chain combines TRBV5-1 with TRBJ1-2; a possible D gene is TRBD1 (5 bases). Trimming pared 2 bases from V and 7 bases from J, leaving 15 bases between. Per the germline V gene, CDR1 is SGHRS and CDR2 is YFSETQ. This CDR3 contains 14 residues. The CDR3 DNA follows: TGCGCCAGCAGCTTTAGGGACCCGAATGGTGGCTACACCTTC. It is translated as CASSFRDPNGGYTF.

The chain has TRBV10-1 and TRBJ2-7; D is unclear. From germline, CDR1 is WNHNN and CDR2 SYGVQD (reference sequence). The CDR3 contains 13 residues. The V and J ends lost 4 bases and 3 bases respectively, with 10 bases between them. The CDR3 coding sequence is TGCGCCAGCAGTGCGAAGGCCGGCTACGAGCAGTACTTC. It specifies CASSAKAGYEQYF.

V usage is TRBV30 and J usage is TRBJ2-7, with a possible D match to TRBD1 (6 bases). The CDR3 extends over 16 amino acids. Germline CDR1 is GTSNPN and CDR2 is SVGIG (reference sequence). Trimming removed 5 bases at V and 0 bases at J, with 20 bases between. CDR3 amino acids: CAWEPRTASYSYEQYF. CDR3 bases: TGTGCCTGGGAACCTCGGACAGCCTCTTACTCCTACGAGCAGTACTTC. The whole variable domain, filled in from reference TRBV30 and TRBJ2-7, reads SQTIHQWPATLVQPVGSPLSLECTVEGTSNPNLYWYRQAAGRGLQLLFYSVGIGQISSEVPQNLSASRPQDRQFILSSKKLLLSDSGFYLCAWEPRTASYSYEQYFGPGTRLTVT.